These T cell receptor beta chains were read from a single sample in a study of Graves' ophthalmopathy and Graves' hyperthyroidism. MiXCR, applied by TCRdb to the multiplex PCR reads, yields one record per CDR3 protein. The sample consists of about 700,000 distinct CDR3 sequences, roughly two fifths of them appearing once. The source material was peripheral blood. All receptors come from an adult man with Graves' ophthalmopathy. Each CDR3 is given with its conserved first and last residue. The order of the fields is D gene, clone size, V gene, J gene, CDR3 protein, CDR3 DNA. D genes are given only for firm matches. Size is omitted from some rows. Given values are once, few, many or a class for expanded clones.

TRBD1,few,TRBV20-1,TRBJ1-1,CSARQGGPEAFF,TGCAGTGCTCGACAGGGGGGCCCTGAAGCTTTCTTT
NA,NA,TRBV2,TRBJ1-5,CASSQDWGEGQPQHF,TGTGCCAGCAGCCAAGATTGGGGGGAAGGGCAGCCCCAGCATTTT
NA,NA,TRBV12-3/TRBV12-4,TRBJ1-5,CASSGGGRNQPQHF,TGTGCCAGCAGCGGGGGGGGACGTAATCAGCCCCAGCATTTT
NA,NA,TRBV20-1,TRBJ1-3,CSAPDQNTIYF,TGCAGTGCTCCGGACCAAAACACCATATATTTT
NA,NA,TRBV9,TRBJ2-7,CASSDARVGHEQYF,TGTGCCAGCAGCGATGCAAGGGTTGGCCACGAGCAGTACTTC
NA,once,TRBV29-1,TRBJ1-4,CSVASGVDEKLFF,TGCAGCGTTGCGTCAGGGGTAGATGAAAAACTGTTTTTT
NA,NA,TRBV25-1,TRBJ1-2,CASSFSGESYGYTF,TGTGCCAGCAGTTTCTCAGGGGAGTCCTATGGCTACACCTTC
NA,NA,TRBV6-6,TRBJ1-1,CASSYSTATEAFF,TGTGCCAGCAGTTACTCGACAGCCACTGAAGCTTTCTTT
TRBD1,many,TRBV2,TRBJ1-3,CASGTGTGNTIYF,TGTGCCAGCGGGACAGGGACTGGAAACACCATATATTTT
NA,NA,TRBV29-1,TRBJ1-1,CSVEVGGAVEAFF,TGCAGCGTTGAAGTAGGGGGGGCAGTTGAAGCTTTCTTT
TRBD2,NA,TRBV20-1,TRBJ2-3,CSAIGGGGTQYF,TGCAGTGCTATTGGGGGGGGTGGTACGCAGTATTTT
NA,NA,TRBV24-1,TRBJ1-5,CATSDGGRNQPQHF,TGTGCCACCAGTGACGGGGGGCGGAATCAGCCCCAGCATTTT
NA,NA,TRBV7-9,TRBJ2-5,CASSLGGGRGQYF,TGTGCTAGCAGCTTAGGAGGAGGGAGGGGGCAGTACTTC
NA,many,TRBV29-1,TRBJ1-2,CSVEPPQENYGYTF,TGCAGCGTTGAGCCACCACAGGAAAACTATGGCTACACCTTC
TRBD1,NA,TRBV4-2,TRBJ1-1,CASSQVGQGLGEAFF,TGTGCCAGCAGCCAAGTGGGACAGGGGTTGGGTGAAGCTTTCTTT
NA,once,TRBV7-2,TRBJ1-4,CASRAGGPNEKLFF,TGTGCCAGCAGAGCGGGGGGCCCTAATGAAAAACTGTTTTTT
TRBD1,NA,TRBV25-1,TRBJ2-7,CASSARGQTSYEQYF,TGTGCCAGCAGTGCACGGGGACAGACCTCCTACGAGCAGTACTTC
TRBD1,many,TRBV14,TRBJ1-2,CASRHTGGDGYTF,TGTGCCAGCAGACACACAGGGGGCGACGGCTACACCTTC
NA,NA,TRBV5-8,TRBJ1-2,CASSQESRAPSVYGYTF,TGCGCCAGCAGCCAAGAGAGTAGGGCTCCGTCGGTCTATGGCTACACCTTC
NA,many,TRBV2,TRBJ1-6,CASSFPGQPFSPLHF,TGTGCCAGCAGCTTCCCGGGTCAGCCTTTTTCACCCCTCCACTTT
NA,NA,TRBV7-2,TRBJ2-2,CASSAREQGRELFF,TGTGCCAGCAGTGCTAGAGAACAGGGCCGGGAGCTGTTTTTT
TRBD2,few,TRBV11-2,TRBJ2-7,CASSLDGTSFYEQYF,TGTGCCAGCAGCTTAGACGGGACTAGTTTCTACGAGCAGTACTTC
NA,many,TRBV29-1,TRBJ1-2,CSVQTGGYTF,TGCAGTGTCCAAACGGGGGGCTACACCTTC
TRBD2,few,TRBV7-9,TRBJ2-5,CASSAWEFPGGYQETQYF,TGTGCCAGCAGCGCCTGGGAGTTTCCGGGGGGGTACCAAGAGACCCAGTACTTC
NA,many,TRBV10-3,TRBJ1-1,CASRRGNTEAFF,TGTGCCAGCAGGCGCGGGAACACTGAAGCTTTCTTT
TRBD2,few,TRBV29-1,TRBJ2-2,CSVGTSGTITGELFF,TGCAGCGTTGGGACTAGCGGGACTATTACCGGGGAGCTGTTTTTT
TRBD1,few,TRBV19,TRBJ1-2,CASSPVGTGRGYGYTF,TGTGCCAGTAGTCCTGTCGGGACAGGCCGTGGGTACGGCTACACCTTC
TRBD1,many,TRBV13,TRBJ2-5,CASSPSRDRAFETQYF,TGTGCCAGCAGCCCCTCCCGGGACAGGGCATTTGAGACCCAGTACTTC
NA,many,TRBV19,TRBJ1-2,CASSIRNYGYTF,TGTGCCAGTAGTATCCGGAACTATGGCTACACCTTC
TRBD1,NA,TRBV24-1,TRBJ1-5,CATSSWTGMDQPQHF,TGTGCCACCAGCAGCTGGACAGGGATGGATCAGCCCCAGCATTTT
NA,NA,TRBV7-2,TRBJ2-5,CATSDSASLQDTQYF,TGTGCCACCAGTGATTCCGCTAGCTTGCAAGATACGCAGTATTTC
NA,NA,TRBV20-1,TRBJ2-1,CSARDRPSPKEQFF,TGCAGTGCTAGAGATAGGCCTAGCCCCAAGGAGCAGTTCTTC